This TCR beta chain stems from a study of blood T cells in healthy people across ages. CDR1 and CDR2 (germline): KGHDR, SFDVKD. This CDR3 has 16 residues. V dropped 5 bases and J dropped 2; count of bases not matched to a gene: 10. A sample-barcoded 5' primer and a J-beta primer mix were used in a second PCR of roughly 7 to 12 cycles. TCRdb re-analysed the 5' RACE reads in MiXCR, keeping a single row per CDR3 protein. The table shows approximately 880,000 distinct CDR3 sequences, with 45% to 50% occurring only once. This chain joins TRBV24-1 and TRBJ2-5, with 7 bases aligning to TRBD1. Material: blood. This sequence originates from a man aged 25-45 years in good health. The CDR3 bases are TGTGCCACCAGTGCCTTGGGGACAGCCGAACAAGAGACCCAGTACTTC. As protein: CATSALGTAEQETQYF.